This passage covers 22 T cell receptor beta chains from one sample sequenced in a study of T cell responses to AZD1222 COVID-19 vaccine. Generated by immunoSEQ multiplex PCR, the TCRdb table keeps only in-frame clones and is missing some. The profile covers approximately 82,000 clones, with around nine tenths appearing a single time and 2.5% to 3.5% taken by the ten largest. The specimen was peripheral blood, collected 28 days after the second AZD1222 dose. The receptor set was obtained from an adult who received the AZD1222 COVID-19 vaccine.

This chain links TRBV4-3 with TRBJ2-1; no reliable D call. V lost 1 base to trimming and J lost 5 bases, with 9 bases between them. This CDR3 spans 14 amino acids. The germline V gene encodes CDR1 LGHNA and CDR2 YSLEER. This CDR3 is CASSQAARDNEQFF. The CDR3 DNA is TGCGCCAGCAGCCAAGCGGCAAGGGACAATGAGCAGTTCTTC.

This chain joins TRBV5-1 and TRBJ1-3, with TRBD1 matching over 7 bases. From germline, CDR1 is SGHRS and CDR2 YFSETQ. The V segment lost 4 bases and the J segment 4 bases; nucleotides outside the gene matches: 5. The CDR3 loop spans 14 amino acids. The CDR3 sequence is CASSREDRGNTIYF. CDR3 coding DNA: TGCGCCAGCAGCCGGGAGGACAGGGGAAACACCATATATTTT.

The chain recombines TRBV11-3 with TRBJ2-5, with D possibly TRBD2 on 6 matching bases. This CDR3 region has 17 residues. Per the germline V gene, CDR1 is SGHNT and CDR2 is YENEEA. The V end was cut by 5 bases, the J end by 3 bases, with 22 bases between. The CDR3 DNA follows: TGTGCCAGCAGCCGGGGGAAGCGGTTGTTTGTCGAAGAGACCCAGTACTTC. This encodes CASSRGKRLFVEETQYF.

This clone was seen only once. This chain joins TRBV5-1 and TRBJ1-2, with TRBD1 matching over 11 bases. Trimming cost V 3 bases and J 0 bases; bases outside gene matches: 7. There are 17 residues in the CDR3. Germline CDR1 SGHRS, CDR2 YFSETQ. Here the CDR3 DNA reads TGCGCCAGCAGCTCTAGGACAGGGGGCCTAGCTAACTATGGCTACACCTTC. This gives the protein CASSSRTGGLANYGYTF.

The chain is built from TRBV28 and TRBJ1-4; TRBD1 might be the D (6 bases). The germline CDR1 and CDR2 sequences are MDHEN and SYDVKM. This CDR3 contains 16 residues. V was shortened by 4 bases and J by 0 bases, with 12 bases between the two germline ends. The CDR3 nucleotides read TGTGCCAGCAGTTCTACAGGGCGGGCAACTAATGAAAAACTGTTTTTT. It specifies CASSSTGRATNEKLFF.

The rearrangement joins TRBV6-2 or TRBV6-3 to TRBJ1-2, with 7 bases that match TRBD1. CDR3 length: 13 amino acids. Trimming took 5 bases from V and 4 from J; bases not matched to a gene: 4. The germline V gene encodes CDR1 MNHEY and CDR2 SVGEGT. CDR3 residues: CASSPQGFYGYTF. The CDR3 DNA follows: TGTGCCAGCAGTCCACAGGGGTTCTATGGCTACACCTTC.

The chain combines TRBV7-2 with TRBJ2-1; TRBD1 agrees at 7 bases. Germline V gives CDR1 SGHTA, CDR2 FQGNSA. With 5 bases clipped from V and 2 bases from J, the junction kept 12 bases outside the gene matches. The CDR3 is 17 amino acids. The CDR3 region has the DNA TGTGCCAGCAGCCTACAGATAGGCCAGGGGGCCTACAATGAGCAGTTCTTC. Its translation: CASSLQIGQGAYNEQFF. Combining the CDR3 with reference TRBV7-2 and TRBJ2-1 gives the whole variable domain GAGVSQSPSNKVTEKGKDVELRCDPISGHTALYWYRQSLGQGLEFLIYFQGNSAPDKSGLPSDRFSAERTGGSVSTLTIQRTQQEDSAVYLCASSLQIGQGAYNEQFFGPGTRLTVL.

V is TRBV4-2 and J is TRBJ2-1; no firm D call. V was trimmed by 1 base and J by 6 bases, leaving 16 bases between them. CDR1 and CDR2 from the germline V gene are LGHNA and YNFKEQ. This CDR3 comprises 16 residues. The CDR3 here is CASSQAERTFINEQFF. The CDR3 DNA reads TGTGCCAGCAGCCAAGCCGAGCGTACCTTTATCAATGAGCAGTTCTTC.

This chain connects TRBV25-1 to TRBJ1-1; D ambiguous. CDR3 size: 11 residues. The V and J ends lost 8 bases and 4 bases respectively, with 8 bases between them. Per the germline V gene, CDR1 is MGHDK and CDR2 is SYGVNS. The CDR3 is CASQWATEAFF. In nucleotides, the CDR3 is TGTGCCAGCCAGTGGGCCACTGAAGCTTTCTTT.

This CDR3 reads CASSYRTGSGNTIYF. CDR3 bases: TGTGCCAGCAGCTACCGGACAGGCTCTGGAAACACCATATATTTT. The V call is TRBV13, the J call TRBJ1-3; 7 nucleotides agree with TRBD1. The CDR3 length is 15 residues. V shed 4 bases and J 0 bases; nucleotides not matched to a gene: 3. Germline CDR1 PRHDT, CDR2 FYEKMQ (reference sequence).

This chain connects TRBV6-1 to TRBJ1-1; perhaps TRBD1 as D (5 bases). This CDR3 spans 16 amino acids. With 0 bases removed from V and 0 bases from J, the gap between germline ends came to 11 bases. The germline V gene encodes CDR1 MNHNS and CDR2 SASEGT. The CDR3: CASSEAVRGVNTEAFF. The CDR3 nucleotides are TGTGCCAGCAGTGAAGCCGTTCGAGGGGTGAACACTGAAGCTTTCTTT.

The chain uses TRBV4-1 and TRBJ1-4; 7 bases agree with TRBD1. The CDR3 spans 15 residues. Germline V CDR1 and CDR2: MGHRA, YSYEKL. V gave up 4 bases and J gave up 4 bases; unmatched junction bases: 6. The CDR3: CASSPPRQGNEKLFF. In DNA form, the CDR3 reads TGCGCCAGCAGCCCACCGAGACAGGGTAATGAAAAACTGTTTTTT.

The J gene is TRBJ1-5, the V gene TRBV10-2; 8 bases agree with TRBD1. Trimming cost V 5 bases and J 0 bases; bases outside gene matches: 6. Germline assignment: CDR1 WSHSY and CDR2 SAAADI. The CDR3 length is 16 residues. The CDR3 protein is CASSRGQVNSNQPQHF. In DNA, the CDR3 is TGCGCCAGCAGTAGGGGACAGGTAAATAGCAATCAGCCCCAGCATTTT.

This rearrangement joins TRBV11-3 to TRBJ1-1, with D perhaps TRBD1 (5 bases). Trimming removed 5 bases from V and 3 bases from J, with 16 bases in between. Germline V gene lookup returns CDR1 SGHNT and CDR2 YENEEA. The CDR3 is 15 amino acids. DNA of the CDR3: TGTGCCAGCAGCCCCTCCGGGTGGGGGTACACTGAAGCTTTCTTT. The encoded protein is CASSPSGWGYTEAFF.

This sequence joins TRBV7-9 and TRBJ2-7; 10 bases are a match to TRBD1. With 3 bases clipped from V and 3 bases from J, the junction kept 5 bases outside the gene matches. This CDR3 comprises 15 residues. Per germline, CDR1 SEHNR and CDR2 FQNEAQ (reference sequence). The CDR3 loop is CASSFEGTGVYEQYF. The CDR3 nucleotides read TGTGCCAGCAGCTTCGAGGGGACAGGGGTCTACGAGCAGTACTTC.

The chain carries TRBV4-3 and TRBJ1-2; D is perhaps TRBD1 (5 bases). Trimming cost V 4 bases and J 4 bases, with 16 bases left between them. From germline, CDR1 is LGHNA and CDR2 YSLEER. This CDR3 has 15 residues. CDR3 region: CASSPARGKGYGYTF. As DNA, the CDR3 is TGCGCCAGCAGCCCGGCGAGGGGAAAGGGCTATGGCTACACCTTC.

The chain joins TRBV6-5 to TRBJ1-3; D is perhaps TRBD1 (5 bases). Germline V gene data show CDR1 as MNHEY and CDR2 as SVGAGI. Trimming stripped 5 bases from V and 4 bases from J, with 15 bases between. The CDR3 runs 15 residues. The CDR3 nucleotides are TGTGCCAGCAGTAGTAAAGGGACCCCCGGAAACACCATATATTTT. Its protein product is CASSSKGTPGNTIYF.

The rearrangement joins TRBV19 to TRBJ1-2; D is ambiguous. V lost 3 bases to trimming and J lost 0 bases, with 17 bases between them. In germline, CDR1 is LNHDA, CDR2 SQIVND (reference sequence). This CDR3 region has 17 residues. CDR3 nucleotide sequence: TGTGCCAGTAGTATTAACCAGGTCCTGATCACTAACTATGGCTACACCTTC. Translation gives CASSINQVLITNYGYTF.

The J gene is TRBJ1-6, the V gene TRBV27; D not certain. This CDR3 is built from 13 residues. CDR1 is MNHEY, CDR2 SMNVEV, per germline (reference sequence). Trimming removed 0 bases at V and 8 bases at J, with 5 bases between. In DNA form, the CDR3 reads TGTGCCAGCAGTTTATCACCTTATTCACCCCTCCACTTT. Residues: CASSLSPYSPLHF.

This chain connects TRBV20-1 to TRBJ2-1, with a weak D call TRBD2 (5 bases). Trimming took off 3 bases at V and 0 bases at J, with 12 bases between the two ends. This CDR3 is built from 15 residues. From germline, CDR1 is DFQATT and CDR2 SNEGSKA (reference sequence). The CDR3 region has the DNA TGCAGTGCTAGTATCCGGGGTAGCTCCTACAATGAGCAGTTCTTC. Protein product: CSASIRGSSYNEQFF.

Here the CDR3 reads CASSLGEGTVYGYTF. CDR3 bases: TGCGCCAGCAGCTTGGGGGAAGGGACAGTCTATGGCTACACCTTC. The chain joins TRBV5-1 to TRBJ1-2; TRBD1 matches at 7 bases. This CDR3 contains 15 residues. Germline lookup yields CDR1 SGHRS and CDR2 YFSETQ. Germline trimming cut 0 bases from V and 4 bases from J; bases unmatched to any gene: 6.

The chain recombines TRBV6-2 or TRBV6-3 with TRBJ1-3; D gene uncertain. The CDR3 loop spans 14 amino acids. Germline CDR1 and CDR2: MNHEY and SVGEGT. Trimming pared 4 bases from V and 0 bases from J, leaving 7 bases between. The CDR3 is CASSSNLSGNTIYF. DNA for the CDR3: TGTGCCAGCAGTTCGAACCTCTCTGGAAACACCATATATTTT.